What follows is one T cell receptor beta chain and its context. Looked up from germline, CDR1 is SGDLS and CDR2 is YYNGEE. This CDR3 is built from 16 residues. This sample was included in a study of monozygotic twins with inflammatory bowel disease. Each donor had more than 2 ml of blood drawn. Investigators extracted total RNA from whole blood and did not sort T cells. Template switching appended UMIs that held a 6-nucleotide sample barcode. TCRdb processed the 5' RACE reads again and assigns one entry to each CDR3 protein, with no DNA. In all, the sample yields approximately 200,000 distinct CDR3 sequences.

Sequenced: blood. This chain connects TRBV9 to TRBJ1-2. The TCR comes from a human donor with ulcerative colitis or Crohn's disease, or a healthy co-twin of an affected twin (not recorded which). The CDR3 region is CASSGATGPKNYGYTF.